Presented here are 5 T cell receptor beta chains from one specimen sequenced in a study of CD8+ T cells in alopecia areata. RNA was isolated and reverse transcribed to cDNA, the sequencing template. TCRdb keeps only in-frame clones here, not all; method: immunoSEQ multiplex PCR. The sample has over 150,000 clones; 63% are singletons. Source: CD4+ T cells sorted from blood, taken at week 0. These receptors came from a human donor with alopecia areata.

For this clone: Other nucleotide sequences from this sample produce the same CDR3. The chain links TRBV29-1 to TRBJ1-2, with D hard to call. CDR1 and CDR2 from the germline V gene are SQVTM and ANQGSEA. The CDR3 extends over 13 amino acids. Trimming took off 2 bases at V and 0 bases at J, with 7 bases between the two ends. The CDR3 loop is CSVETAPNYGYTF. The DNA for the CDR3 is TGCAGCGTTGAAACAGCCCCTAACTATGGCTACACCTTC.

V gene TRBV30 combines with J gene TRBJ1-4, with D uncertain. This CDR3 comprises 14 residues. CDR1 and CDR2 from the germline V gene are GTSNPN and SVGIG (reference sequence). Trimming shortened V by 0 bases and J by 6 bases, and 11 bases separated the two germline ends. The CDR3 loop is CAWSVLGSDEKLFF. CDR3 nucleotide sequence: TGTGCCTGGAGTGTACTAGGGAGTGATGAAAAACTGTTTTTT.

This clone was seen just once. The chain has TRBV11-2 and TRBJ2-3; 8 bases map to TRBD2. The CDR3 loop spans 14 amino acids. The V and J ends lost 8 bases and 2 bases, in that order; junction bases with no gene match: 6. Germline loops: CDR1 SGHAT, CDR2 FQNNGV. The CDR3, as DNA: TGTGCCAGCCTCACTAGCGGTACCACAGATACGCAGTATTTT. Its translation: CASLTSGTTDTQYF.

This chain uses TRBV9 with TRBJ2-3; a weak D match, TRBD2 (5 bases). This CDR3 has 16 amino acids. Trimming took 3 bases from V and 0 from J, leaving 14 bases between them. Germline V lookup: CDR1 SGDLS, CDR2 YYNGEE. The CDR3 loop is CASSANALASTDTQYF. CDR3 sequence (DNA): TGTGCCAGCAGCGCGAACGCCCTAGCAAGCACAGATACGCAGTATTTT.

The V gene is TRBV29-1, the J gene TRBJ1-1; D uncertain. The V end lost 8 bases, the J end lost 10 bases, and 8 bases lay between the germline ends. The germline V gene has CDR1 SQVTM and CDR2 ANQGSEA. The CDR3 totals 8 residues. CDR3: CSPEGAFF. The CDR3 nucleotides are TGCAGCCCCGAGGGAGCTTTCTTT.